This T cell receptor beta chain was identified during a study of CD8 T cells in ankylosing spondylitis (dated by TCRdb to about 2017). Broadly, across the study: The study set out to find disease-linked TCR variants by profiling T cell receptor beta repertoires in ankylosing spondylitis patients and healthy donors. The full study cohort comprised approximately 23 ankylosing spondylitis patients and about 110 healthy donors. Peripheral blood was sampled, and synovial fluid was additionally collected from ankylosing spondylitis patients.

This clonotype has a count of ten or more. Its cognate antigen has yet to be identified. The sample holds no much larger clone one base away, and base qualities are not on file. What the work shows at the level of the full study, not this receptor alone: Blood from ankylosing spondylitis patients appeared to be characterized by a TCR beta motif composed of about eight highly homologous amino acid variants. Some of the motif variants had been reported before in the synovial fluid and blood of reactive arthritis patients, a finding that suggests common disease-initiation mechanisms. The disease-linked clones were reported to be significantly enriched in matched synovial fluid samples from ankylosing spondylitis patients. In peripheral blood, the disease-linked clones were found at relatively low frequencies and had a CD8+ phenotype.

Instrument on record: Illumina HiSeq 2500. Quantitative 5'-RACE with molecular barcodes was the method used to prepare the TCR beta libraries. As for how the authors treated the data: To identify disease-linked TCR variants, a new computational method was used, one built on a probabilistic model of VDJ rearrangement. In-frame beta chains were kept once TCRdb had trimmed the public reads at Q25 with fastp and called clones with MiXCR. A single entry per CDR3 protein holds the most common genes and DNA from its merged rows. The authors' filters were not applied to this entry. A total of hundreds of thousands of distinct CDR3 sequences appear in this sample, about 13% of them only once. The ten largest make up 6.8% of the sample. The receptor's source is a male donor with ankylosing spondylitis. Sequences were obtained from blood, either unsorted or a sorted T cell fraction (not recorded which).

The DNA sequence is as follows: TGTGCCAGCAGCTCGAAAGACGGGCCGAAAGCCGGAAACACCATATATTTT. This encodes CASSSKDGPKAGNTIYF. The chain is assembled from TRBV11-2 and TRBJ1-3, with the D gene uncertain. The CDR3 numbers 17 residues from cysteine through phenylalanine. CDR3 DNA only is kept here, 51 bases in frame from base 1. The junction shows trimming of 4 bases on V and 4 bases on J, plus 20 bases between the germline ends. CDR1 SGHAT and CDR2 FQNNGV are derived from the germline V gene.